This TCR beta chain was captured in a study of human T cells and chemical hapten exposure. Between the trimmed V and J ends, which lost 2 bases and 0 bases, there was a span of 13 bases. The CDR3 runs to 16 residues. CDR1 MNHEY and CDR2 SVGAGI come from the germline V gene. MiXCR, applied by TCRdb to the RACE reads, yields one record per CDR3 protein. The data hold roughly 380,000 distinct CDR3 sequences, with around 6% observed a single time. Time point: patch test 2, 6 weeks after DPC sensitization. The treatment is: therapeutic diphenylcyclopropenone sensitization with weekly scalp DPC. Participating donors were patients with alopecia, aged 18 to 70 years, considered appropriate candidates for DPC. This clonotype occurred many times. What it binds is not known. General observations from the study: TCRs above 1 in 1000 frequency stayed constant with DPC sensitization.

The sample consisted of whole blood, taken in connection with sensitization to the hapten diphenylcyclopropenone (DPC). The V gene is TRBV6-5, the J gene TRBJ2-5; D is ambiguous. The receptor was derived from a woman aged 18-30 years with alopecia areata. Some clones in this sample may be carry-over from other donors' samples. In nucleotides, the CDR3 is TGTGCCAGCAGTTACGGTGGTAGCTTTAACCAAGAGACCCAGTACTTC. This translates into CASSYGGSFNQETQYF.